This T cell receptor beta chain is drawn from a study of vaccination and CD4 T cells after COVID-19. About the study: Nasal swab PCR identified SARS-CoV-2 in the convalescent patients, of whom roughly ten were mild and one severe. The convalescents, six males and four females, included two who were Hispanic.

In regard to this clonotype: Its target is not known.

Treatment meaning: approximately 9-day PBMC culture with coronavirus spike peptide pools or control peptides (ViraFEST assay). TCRs were sequenced by ViraFEST after antigen-specific T cells had been expanded with peptide pools. With the Oncomine TCR Beta short-read assay, DNA from cultured CD4+ T cells was sequenced. TCRdb fed the PCR reads into MiXCR, producing one record per CDR3 protein. The sample holds approximately 3,000 distinct CDR3 sequences, around 74% seen once. The receptor comes from a human donor who had recovered from COVID-19. Sequenced input: CD4+ T cells from blood, cultured in vitro.

Here the CDR3 reads CSARDSSGGYNEQFF. The DNA of the CDR3 is TGCAGTGCTAGAGATAGTAGCGGGGGGTACAATGAGCAGTTCTTC. The chain links TRBV20-1 to TRBJ2-1, with 10 bases matching TRBD2. Germline trimming cut 0 bases from V and 4 bases from J; bases unmatched to any gene: 3. The CDR3 loop spans 15 amino acids. Germline V lookup: CDR1 DFQATT, CDR2 SNEGSKA (reference sequence).